This T cell receptor beta chain originates from a study of cytomegalovirus exposure and HLA in healthy donors. Study-wide results and caveats: Later on, an analysis tied some 17,000 TCR beta sequences to HLA alleles at 0.05 false discovery rate.

Of note for this clone: Its antigen is undetermined.

V was cut by 4 bases and J by 4 bases, with 11 bases left in between. The CDR3 is 13 amino acids. Germline-derived CDR1 and CDR2 are SGHRS and YFSETQ. Use of 60 Vbeta and 13 Jbeta primers characterized the PCR. Here immunoSEQ multiplex PCR was the method, and the copy in TCRdb shows in-frame clones only, minus some. The data contain 100,000 to 150,000 clones, about three quarters of them seen just once; the ten biggest clones take up roughly 1.8%. The sequence derives from a middle-aged woman in good health and CMV-seronegative. The sequenced sample consisted of PBMCs. This chain uses TRBV5-1 with TRBJ2-5; D may be TRBD1 (6 bases). The DNA of the CDR3 is TGCGCCAGCAGCGTCGTGGGGGCAGAGACCCAGTACTTC. It translates to CASSVVGAETQYF.